Listed below are T cell receptor beta chains from one sample, sequenced in a study of blood T cell repertoires in COVID-19. Here immunoSEQ multiplex PCR was the method, and the copy in TCRdb shows in-frame clones only, minus some. This table holds about 98,000 clones, around 75% found once. The sequencing input was peripheral blood. These receptors originate from a man between 65 and 79 years old with acute or convalescent COVID-19. CDR3s leave out the opening cysteine and the closing phenylalanine or tryptophan.

>TRBV7-9|TRBJ1-3
ASSLRPEGTIY
>TRBV12-3/TRBV12-4|TRBJ2-5
ASSSPLETQY
>TRBV7-2|TRBJ2-5
ASGPTGGPETQY
>TRBV7-3|TRBJ2-5
ASSLGGYQETQY
>TRBV2|TRBJ2-3
ASSDEGGFGTDTQY
>TRBV24-1|TRBJ1-5
ATSARYPYNNQPQH
>TRBV12-3/TRBV12-4|TRBJ2-7
ASRSGLKYEQY
>TRBV6-6|TRBJ1-2
ASSQQESYGYT
>TRBV5-1|TRBJ2-2
ASSSPQGASGELF
>TRBV28|TRBJ2-7
ASSFRSRTYEQY
>TRBV24-1|TRBJ2-1
ATSDLAGLAANEQF
>TRBV19|TRBJ2-1
ASALGGGGYNEQF
>TRBV15|TRBJ2-2
ATSRGGLAGGSGELF
>TRBV2|TRBJ2-1
ASRAGGNEQF
>TRBV27|TRBJ1-3
ASSLGQGLAGNTIY
>TRBV18|TRBJ2-5
ASSQGQGGKETQY
>TRBV4-3|TRBJ2-2
ASSQDQGVPRYSGELF
>TRBV11-3|TRBJ2-2
ASSQRPTGELF
>TRBV5-1|TRBJ2-2
ASSLEAVNTGELF
>TRBV10-3|TRBJ1-2
ATKGLGGGYGYT
>TRBV24-1|TRBJ1-2
ATSDPFYGYT
>TRBV6-1|TRBJ2-1
ASSEAGGWNYNEQF
>TRBV7-6|TRBJ2-7
ASSLRSTTSDRYYEQY
>TRBV5-1|TRBJ2-5
ASSPGLAGVEETQY
>TRBV5-1|TRBJ2-3
ASSLPDSEADTQY
>TRBV12-5|TRBJ2-2
ASGLQGGELF
>TRBV19|TRBJ2-1
ASSRRTSSGSSYNEQF
>TRBV4-1|TRBJ2-7
ASSPTGQGGYEQY
>TRBV5-4|TRBJ2-5
ASSSFLQGKQETQY
>TRBV28|TRBJ2-3
ARRAGFPSTDTQY
>TRBV5-1|TRBJ1-4
ASSPGGQGATNEKLF
>TRBV27|TRBJ2-1
ASKRDRGVSGDLYNEQF
>TRBV4-2|TRBJ2-7
ASSNWGLAGSEQY
>TRBV19|TRBJ2-7
ASSMREGYEQY
>TRBV19|TRBJ2-3
ASSIPTGPTDTQY
>TRBV4-3|TRBJ2-5
ASSHAHRGGETQY
>TRBV5-8|TRBJ2-7
ARGSRDTSYEQY
>TRBV29-1|TRBJ2-7
SVTGTSLMGAYEQY
>TRBV15|TRBJ2-2
ATSRAGGRTGELF
>TRBV6-6|TRBJ2-5
ASSGSGVGETQY
>TRBV5-4|TRBJ2-2
ASSLAGTGRNGELF
>TRBV6-5|TRBJ2-3
ASSYTREDTQY
>TRBV9|TRBJ2-3
ASSLRLAGSSTDTQY
>TRBV11-2|TRBJ2-3
ASSLVGGGPTDTQY
>TRBV11-2|TRBJ1-2
ASIGDRGNYGYT
>TRBV29-1|TRBJ2-1
SVDGPAGNEQF
>TRBV7-2|TRBJ2-7
ASSLTGLAVSYEQY
>TRBV7-2|TRBJ2-1
ASSPTVLRGDEQF